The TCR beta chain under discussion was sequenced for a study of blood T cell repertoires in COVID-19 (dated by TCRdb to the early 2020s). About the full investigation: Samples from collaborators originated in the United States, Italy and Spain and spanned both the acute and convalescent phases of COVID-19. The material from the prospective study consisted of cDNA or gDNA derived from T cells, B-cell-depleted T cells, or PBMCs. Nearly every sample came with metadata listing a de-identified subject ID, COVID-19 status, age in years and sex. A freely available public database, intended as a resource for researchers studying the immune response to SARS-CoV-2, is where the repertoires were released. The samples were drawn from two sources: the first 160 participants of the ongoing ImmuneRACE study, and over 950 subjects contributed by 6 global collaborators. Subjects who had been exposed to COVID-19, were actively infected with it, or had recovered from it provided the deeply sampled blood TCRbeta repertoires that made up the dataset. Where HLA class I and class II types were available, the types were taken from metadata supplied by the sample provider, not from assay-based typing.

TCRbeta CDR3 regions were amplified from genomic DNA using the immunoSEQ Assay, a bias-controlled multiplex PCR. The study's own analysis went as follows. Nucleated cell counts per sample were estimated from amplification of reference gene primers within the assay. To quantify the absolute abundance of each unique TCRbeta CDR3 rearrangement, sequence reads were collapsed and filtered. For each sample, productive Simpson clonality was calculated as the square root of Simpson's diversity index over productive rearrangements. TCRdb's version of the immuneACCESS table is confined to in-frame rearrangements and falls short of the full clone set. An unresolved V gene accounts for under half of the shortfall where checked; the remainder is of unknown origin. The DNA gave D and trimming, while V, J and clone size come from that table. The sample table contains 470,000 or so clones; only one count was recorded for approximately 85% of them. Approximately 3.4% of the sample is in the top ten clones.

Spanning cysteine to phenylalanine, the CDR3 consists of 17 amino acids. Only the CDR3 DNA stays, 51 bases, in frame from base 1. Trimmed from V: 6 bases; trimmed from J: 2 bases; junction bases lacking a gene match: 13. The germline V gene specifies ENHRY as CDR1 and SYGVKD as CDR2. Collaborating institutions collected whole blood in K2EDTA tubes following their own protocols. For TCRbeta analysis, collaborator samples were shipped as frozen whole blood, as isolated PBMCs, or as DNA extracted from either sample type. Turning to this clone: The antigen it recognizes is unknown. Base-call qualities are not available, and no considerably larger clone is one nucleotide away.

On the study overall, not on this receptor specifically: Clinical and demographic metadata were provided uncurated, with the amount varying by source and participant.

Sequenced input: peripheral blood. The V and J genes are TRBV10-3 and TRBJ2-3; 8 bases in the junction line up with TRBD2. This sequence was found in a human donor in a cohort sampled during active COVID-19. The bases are TGTGCCATCAGCCAAGAGGGGCGGGAGGAATTCACAGATACGCAGTATTTT. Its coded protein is CAISQEGREEFTDTQYF.